Shown below are 15 T cell receptor beta chains from a single sample sequenced in a study of blood T cell repertoires in COVID-19. Clones were read by immunoSEQ multiplex PCR, and TCRdb kept only the in-frame ones, dropping some. This sample yields 200,000 to 250,000 clones, of which roughly 80% are seen a single time; about 2% belongs to the top ten. What was sequenced was PBMCs or T cells enriched from blood (not recorded which). The source of these receptors is a man in his sixties who had recovered from COVID-19.

The rearrangement joins TRBV4-3 to TRBJ2-4; 9 bases align to TRBD1. The CDR3 loop spans 15 amino acids. The J segment lost 1 base and the V segment lost 4 bases, leaving 2 bases of the junction unmatched. The germline V gene has CDR1 LGHNA and CDR2 YSLEER. CDR3 sequence: CASSPGTGAKNIQYF. The CDR3 DNA is TGCGCCAGCAGCCCTGGGACAGGGGCCAAAAACATTCAGTACTTC.

The chain uses TRBV12-3 or TRBV12-4 and TRBJ2-1, with D possibly TRBD2 on 6 matching bases. The CDR3 runs to 11 residues. The V end lost 4 bases, the J end lost 9 bases, and 7 bases lay between the germline ends. In DNA, the CDR3 is TGTGCCAGCAGTTCCGGGGGTGAGCAGTTCTTC. Amino acids: CASSSGGEQFF.

J is TRBJ1-1 and V is TRBV11-3; D call uncertain. Germline CDR1 is SGHNT and CDR2 is YENEEA. The CDR3 is 14 amino acids. V lost 0 bases to trimming and J lost 5 bases, with 10 bases between them. The CDR3 is CASSLDPGRTEAFF. The DNA of the CDR3 is TGTGCCAGCAGCTTAGATCCAGGTCGAACTGAAGCTTTCTTT.

The chain links TRBV4-3 to TRBJ1-6; the D gene is possibly TRBD1 (5 bases). Germline V gene sequence: CDR1 LGHNA, CDR2 YSLEER. V was cut by 1 base and J by 6 bases, with 7 bases left in between. The CDR3 runs to 14 residues. The CDR3 bases are TGCGCCAGCAGCCAAGGGGGCAGTAATTCACCCCTCCACTTT. It codes for CASSQGGSNSPLHF.

The chain combines TRBV25-1 with TRBJ1-4; TRBD1 aligns across 8 bases. V trimming: 6 bases; J trimming: 8 bases; junction bases outside the gene matches: 8. This CDR3 region has 14 residues. CDR1 and CDR2 (germline): MGHDK, SYGVNS. The CDR3 coding sequence is TGTGCCAGCAGGCTGACAGGGGTGGGAGAAAAACTGTTTTTT. Protein: CASRLTGVGEKLFF.

The CDR3 sequence: CASSLGRGQVTEAFF. Here the CDR3 DNA reads TGCGCCAGCAGCTTGGGGAGGGGGCAAGTCACTGAAGCTTTCTTT. The V and J genes are TRBV5-1 and TRBJ1-1; 7 nucleotides line up with TRBD1. This CDR3 is 15 amino acids long. After removal of 0 bases from V and 4 bases from J, the junction contained 6 bases not matched to a gene. Per the germline V gene, CDR1 is SGHRS and CDR2 is YFSETQ.

The chain has TRBV19 and TRBJ1-1; 7 nucleotides line up with TRBD1. V lost 1 base and J lost 7; bases outside the gene matches: 3. The CDR3 has 13 residues. The germline CDR1 and CDR2 sequences are LNHDA and SQIVND (reference sequence). CDR3 loop: CASSIARDSEAFF. DNA for the CDR3: TGTGCCAGTAGTATAGCAAGGGACAGTGAAGCTTTCTTT.

The CDR3 DNA is TGTGCCAGTAGTAGAGGGGGCCCCTATGGCTACACCTTC. Translation: CASSRGGPYGYTF. The J gene is TRBJ1-2, the V gene TRBV19; 7 bases fit TRBD1. V lost 4 bases, J lost 4 bases, and 3 bases stayed unmatched. This CDR3 comprises 13 residues. In germline, CDR1 is LNHDA, CDR2 SQIVND (reference sequence). The full variable domain, its missing parts supplied by reference TRBV19 and TRBJ1-2, is DGGITQSPKYLFRKEGQNVTLSCEQNLNHDAMYWYRQDPGQGLRLIYYSQIVNDFQKGDIAEGYSVSREKKESFPLTVTSAQKNPTAFYLCASSRGGPYGYTFGSGTRLTVV.

The rearrangement joins TRBV2 to TRBJ1-1; TRBD1 agrees at 12 bases. V dropped 4 bases and J dropped 4; count of bases not matched to a gene: 4. Germline values: CDR1 SNHLY, CDR2 FYNNEI. This CDR3 region has 15 residues. The CDR3 DNA reads TGTGCCAGCAGTGGGGGACAGGGGGCTGGCACTGAAGCTTTCTTT. Protein: CASSGGQGAGTEAFF.

The CDR3 DNA reads as TGTGCATTTGACAGGGGGCAATCGGGTAATTCACCCCTCCACTTT. It codes for CAFDRGQSGNSPLHF. The chain combines TRBV30 with TRBJ1-6; 10 positions agree with TRBD1. CDR1 is GTSNPN and CDR2 is SVGIG in the germline V gene (reference sequence). The CDR3 contains 15 residues. The whole variable domain, remainder taken from reference TRBV30 and TRBJ1-6, is SQTIHQWPATLVQPVGSPLSLECTVEGTSNPNLYWYRQAAGRGLQLLFYSVGIGQISSEVPQNLSASRPQDRQFILSSKKLLLSDSGFYLCAFDRGQSGNSPLHFGNGTRLTVT.

V is TRBV27 and J is TRBJ1-6; 7 nucleotides match TRBD1. The CDR3 has 15 amino acids. Trimming took 5 bases from V and 1 from J; bases not matched to a gene: 2. Germline V gives CDR1 MNHEY, CDR2 SMNVEV (reference sequence). Here the CDR3 DNA reads TGTGCCAGCAGTACGACAGGGTCCTATAATTCACCCCTCCACTTT. Residues: CASSTTGSYNSPLHF.

The chain carries TRBV5-5 and TRBJ1-5, with 7 bases identical to TRBD1. Germline lookup yields CDR1 SGHKS and CDR2 YYEKEE (reference sequence). J lost 3 bases, V lost 4 bases, and 4 bases had no gene match. This CDR3 comprises 14 residues. Here the CDR3 reads CASSTGTANQPQHF. DNA of the CDR3: TGTGCCAGCAGCACCGGGACAGCCAATCAGCCCCAGCATTTT.

In nucleotides, the CDR3 is TGTGCCAGCAGTTACGCCCCGGGACAGGGAAACACCATATATTTT. Translating gives CASSYAPGQGNTIYF. The gene calls are TRBV6-5 and TRBJ1-3; 7 bases align to TRBD1. The CDR3 runs 15 residues. The V segment lost 2 bases and the J segment 4 bases; nucleotides outside the gene matches: 5. Germline loops: CDR1 MNHEY, CDR2 SVGAGI.

The chain links TRBV10-3 to TRBJ1-1, with a weak D call TRBD1 (6 bases). Trimming stripped 6 bases from V and 1 base from J, with 9 bases between. This CDR3 spans 13 amino acids. CDR1 is ENHRY and CDR2 is SYGVKD in the germline V gene. The CDR3 region has the DNA TGTGCCATCAGGAGACAGGAGAACACTGAAGCTTTCTTT. This gives the protein CAIRRQENTEAFF.

The chain employs TRBV6-2 or TRBV6-3 and TRBJ2-2; D is uncertain. This CDR3 is built from 19 residues. Germline CDR1 is MNHEY and CDR2 is SVGEGT. Trimming shortened V by 4 bases and J by 0 bases, and 21 bases separated the two germline ends. CDR3 region: CASSFTPRPALPNTGELFF. For the CDR3, the DNA is TGTGCCAGCAGTTTCACCCCACGTCCCGCGCTTCCGAACACCGGGGAGCTGTTTTTT.